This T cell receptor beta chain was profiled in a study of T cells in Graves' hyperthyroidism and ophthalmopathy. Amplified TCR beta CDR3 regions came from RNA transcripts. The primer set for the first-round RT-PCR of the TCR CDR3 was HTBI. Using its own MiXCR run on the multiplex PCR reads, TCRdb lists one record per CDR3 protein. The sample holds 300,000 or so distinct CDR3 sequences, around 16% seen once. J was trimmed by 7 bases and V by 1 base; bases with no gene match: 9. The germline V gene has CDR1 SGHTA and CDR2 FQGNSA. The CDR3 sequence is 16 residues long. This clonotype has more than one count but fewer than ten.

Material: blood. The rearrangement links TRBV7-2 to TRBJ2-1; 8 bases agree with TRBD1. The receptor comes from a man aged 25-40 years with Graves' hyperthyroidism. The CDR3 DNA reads TGTGCCAGCAGCTTAGAGGAGGACAGGGAGAGGAATGAGCAGTTCTTC. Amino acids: CASSLEEDRERNEQFF.